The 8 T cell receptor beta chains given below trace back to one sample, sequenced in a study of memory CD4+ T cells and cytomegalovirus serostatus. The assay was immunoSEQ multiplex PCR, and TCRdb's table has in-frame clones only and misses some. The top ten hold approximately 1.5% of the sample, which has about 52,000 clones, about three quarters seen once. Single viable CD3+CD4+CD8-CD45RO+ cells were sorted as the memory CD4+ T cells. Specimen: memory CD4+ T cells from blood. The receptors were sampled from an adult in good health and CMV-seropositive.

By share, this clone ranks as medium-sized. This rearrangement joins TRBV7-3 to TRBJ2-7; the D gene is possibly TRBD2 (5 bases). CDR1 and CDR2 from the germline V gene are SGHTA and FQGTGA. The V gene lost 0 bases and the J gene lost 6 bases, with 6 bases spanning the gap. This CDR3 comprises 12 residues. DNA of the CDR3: TGTGCCAGCAGCTTAACAGGGAGCGAGCAGTACTTC. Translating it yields CASSLTGSEQYF.

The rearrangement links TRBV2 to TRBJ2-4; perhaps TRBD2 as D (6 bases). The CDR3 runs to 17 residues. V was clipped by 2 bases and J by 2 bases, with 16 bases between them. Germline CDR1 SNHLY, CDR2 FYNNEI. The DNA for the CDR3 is TGTGCCAGCAGTGAAAGTGTCGTCGGGGGTACCAAAAACATTCAGTACTTC. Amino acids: CASSESVVGGTKNIQYF.

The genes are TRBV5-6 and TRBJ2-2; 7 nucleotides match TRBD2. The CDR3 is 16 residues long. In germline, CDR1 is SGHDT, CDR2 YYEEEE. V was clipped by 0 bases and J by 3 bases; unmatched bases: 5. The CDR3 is CASSLVGGSHTGELFF. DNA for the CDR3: TGTGCCAGCAGCTTGGTGGGCGGGAGTCACACCGGGGAGCTGTTTTTT.

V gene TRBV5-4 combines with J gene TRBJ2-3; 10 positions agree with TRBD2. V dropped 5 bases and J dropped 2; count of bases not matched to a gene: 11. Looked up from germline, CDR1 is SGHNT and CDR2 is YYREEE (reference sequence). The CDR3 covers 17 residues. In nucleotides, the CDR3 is TGTGCCAGCAGGGTTTTGTACGGGACTAGCGACACAGATACGCAGTATTTT. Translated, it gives CASRVLYGTSDTDTQYF.

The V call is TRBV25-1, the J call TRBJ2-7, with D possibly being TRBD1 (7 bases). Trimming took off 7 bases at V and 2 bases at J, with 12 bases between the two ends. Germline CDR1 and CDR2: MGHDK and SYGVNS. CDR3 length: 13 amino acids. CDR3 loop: CASKEGAPYEQYF. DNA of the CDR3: TGTGCCAGCAAGGAGGGGGCCCCCTACGAGCAGTACTTC.

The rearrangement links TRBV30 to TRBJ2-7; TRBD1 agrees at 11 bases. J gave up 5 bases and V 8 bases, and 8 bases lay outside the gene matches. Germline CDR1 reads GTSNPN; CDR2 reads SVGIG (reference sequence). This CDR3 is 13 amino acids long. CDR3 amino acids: CAGSRDRGNEQYF. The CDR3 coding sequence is TGTGCCGGGTCCAGGGACAGGGGGAACGAGCAGTACTTC.

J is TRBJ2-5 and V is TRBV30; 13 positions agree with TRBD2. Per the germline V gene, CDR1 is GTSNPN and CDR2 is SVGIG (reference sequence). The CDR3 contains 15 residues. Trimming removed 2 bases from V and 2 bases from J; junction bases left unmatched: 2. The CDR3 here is CAWSQGLAGQETQYF. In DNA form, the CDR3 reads TGTGCCTGGAGTCAGGGACTAGCGGGGCAAGAGACCCAGTACTTC.

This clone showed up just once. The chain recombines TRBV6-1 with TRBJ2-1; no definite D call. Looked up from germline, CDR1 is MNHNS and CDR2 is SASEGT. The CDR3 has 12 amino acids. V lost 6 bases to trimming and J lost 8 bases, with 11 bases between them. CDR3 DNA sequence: TGTGCCAGCAGAAGGAATCGTGATGAGCAGTTCTTC. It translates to CASRRNRDEQFF.